Detailed here is one T cell receptor beta chain. This clone was recorded once. The clone's antigen remains unknown. It has no much larger one-base neighbor in the sample; base qualities were not kept. The CDR3 regions of human TCRbeta chains were analyzed by immunosequencing. The authors' pipeline ran thus. TCRs in the repertoires were compared against a reference library of SARS-CoV-2-specific TCRs that had been generated with the MIRA antigen-specificity platform. Breadth was defined as the fraction of unique TCRs that were SARS-CoV-2-associated, and depth was defined as the fraction of total T cells that were SARS-CoV-2-associated. Each spike-specific TCR was assigned to its reactive spike region and to a CD4 or CD8 class using the MIRA data. Log10-transformed breadth and depth values were compared by one-way ANOVA with Sidak's multiple comparisons tests. What TCRdb holds here is the immuneACCESS table cut down to in-frame rearrangements. Part of the clones is not present; checked against another copy, under half of the missing clones reflect an unresolved V gene, and the others are unexplained. Clonal size and the V and J genes are those of that table, whereas D and trimming came from the DNA. Recorded for this sample are approximately 150,000 clones; 90% to 95% of them occurred a single time. The ten most abundant clones make up about 2.5% of the sample.

This sample is part of a study of T cell responses to AZD1222 COVID-19 vaccine (dated by TCRdb to the early 2020s). Background on the whole study: AZD1222 recipients given second doses at about 4 weeks or at about 12 weeks were pooled, since spike-specific TCR depth and breadth were not found to differ between the two schedules. TCR sequencing covered roughly 230 trial participants: about 210 given two doses of AZD1222 and approximately 26 given two doses of MenACWY control vaccine. Enrollment into the trials was organized by age into subgroups of 18-55, 56-69 and 70-plus years, and those subgroups contained roughly 160, 29 and 62 TCR-sequenced participants, respectively. The research as a whole found: Conclusions about previously exposed vaccinees are limited because only six or seven AZD1222 recipients were SARS-CoV-2 seropositive at baseline. Because no samples from the day 14 peak response were available, repertoires could be characterized only after the peak T cell response. The 56-69-year group was small, and its depth increase did not reach significance, likely because of low power. Spike-specific TCR breadth and depth rose significantly after two AZD1222 doses compared with day 0 and with MenACWY recipients. Most participants were white British and females outnumbered males, and the authors suggested that clonal diversity may have been underestimated. The vaccine-associated CD4 TCRs covered the entire spike protein, and the dominant responses fell in regions 160-218 and 743-854. Reportedly, almost half of the unique spike-specific TCRs recognized epitopes lying outside the regions that are mutated in the B.1.351 and B.1.1.7 variants.

The time point label here, explained by the study, means: baseline before first vaccination. Vaccinee samples were obtained from the UK trials COV001 and COV002, which included a single-blind randomized controlled phase 2/3 trial of AZD1222 (ChAdOx1 nCoV-19) in healthy adults. For TCRbeta chain sequencing, PBMC samples from trial participants were taken at day 0 and at day 28 after the second dose. Germline trimming amounts to 5 bases on V and 3 bases on J, with 3 as the count of junction bases outside the gene matches. Reading from cysteine to phenylalanine, the CDR3 counts 14 amino acids. This entry keeps only the CDR3 DNA: 42 bases, framed from base 1. The germline V gene encodes CDR1 MDHEN and CDR2 SYDVKM.

This clonotype was sampled from an adult in good health. The sequence is built from TRBV28 and TRBJ1-1; 10 nucleotides in the junction match TRBD1. The input for sequencing was peripheral blood, taken on day 0 of AZD1222 vaccination. The DNA sequence reads TGTGCCAGCAGTCCAGGGACAGGGGACACTGAAGCTTTCTTT. It translates as CASSPGTGDTEAFF. When the CDR3 is completed using the reference TRBV28 and TRBJ1-1 genes on either side, the full variable domain is DVKVTQSSRYLVKRTGEKVFLECVQDMDHENMFWYRQDPGLGLRLIYFSYDVKMKEKGDIPEGYSVSREKKERFSLILESASTNQTSMYLCASSPGTGDTEAFFGQGTRLTVV.